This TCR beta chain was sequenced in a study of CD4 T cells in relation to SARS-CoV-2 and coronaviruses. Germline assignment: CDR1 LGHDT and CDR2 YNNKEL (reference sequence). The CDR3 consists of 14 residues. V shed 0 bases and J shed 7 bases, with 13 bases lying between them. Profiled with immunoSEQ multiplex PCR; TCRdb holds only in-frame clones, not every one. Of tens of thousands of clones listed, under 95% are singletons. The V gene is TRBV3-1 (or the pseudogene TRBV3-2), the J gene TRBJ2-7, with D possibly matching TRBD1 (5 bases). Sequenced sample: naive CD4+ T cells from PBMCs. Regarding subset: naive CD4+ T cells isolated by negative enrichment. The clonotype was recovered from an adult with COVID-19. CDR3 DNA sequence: TGTGCCAGCAGCCAAGACGGTGGGGCGAGGGAGCAGTACTTC. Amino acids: CASSQDGGAREQYF.